Listed below are T cell receptor beta chains from one sample, sequenced in a study of CD8+ T cells in alopecia areata. Data came from immunoSEQ multiplex PCR; TCRdb stores just in-frame clones and leaves some out. The table shows about 150,000 clones, with 40% to 50% occurring only once. The sequencing sample was made of CD4+ T cells sorted from blood. These receptors were collected from a human donor with alopecia areata. Each CDR3 is given with its conserved first and last residue. D genes are given only for firm matches. Only some rows state a clone size, as once, few, many or a class for expanded clones.

v_call,clone_size,d_call,j_call,cdr3_nt,cdr3_aa
TRBV29-1,-,-,TRBJ2-5,TGCAGCGTTGAGCTGGGGGAGACCCAGTACTTC,CSVELGETQYF
TRBV9,-,TRBD2,TRBJ2-7,TGTGCCAGCAGCCCGCAGGGACTAGCGGGATACTACGAGCAGTACTTC,CASSPQGLAGYYEQYF
TRBV7-3,-,-,TRBJ2-1,TGTGCCAGCAGCTTAACCTCCCGGGGAATGGATGAGCAGTTCTTC,CASSLTSRGMDEQFF
TRBV29-1,few,TRBD1,TRBJ2-2,TGCAGCGTTGATCGGACAGGGGTTACCGGGGAGCTGTTTTTT,CSVDRTGVTGELFF
TRBV29-1,-,TRBD1,TRBJ1-1,TGCAGCGTGCCGAAACAGGGGGGGACTGAAGCTTTCTTT,CSVPKQGGTEAFF
TRBV5-1,-,TRBD1,TRBJ1-1,TGCGCCAGCAGCTTACAGGGGGCCGCTGAAGCTTTCTTT,CASSLQGAAEAFF
TRBV6-1,-,TRBD2,TRBJ2-7,TGTGCCAGCAGTGACCCGGGGACTACTTCCTCGTACGAGCAGTACTTC,CASSDPGTTSSYEQYF
TRBV12-5,-,-,TRBJ2-3,TGTGCTAGTGGTCCCAGGGCTGGTGCGCAGTATTTT,CASGPRAGAQYF
TRBV5-1,once,TRBD1,TRBJ1-2,TGCGCCAGCAGCTTGGGACAGGGTGGTGGCTACACCTTC,CASSLGQGGGYTF
TRBV12-5,few,TRBD1,TRBJ2-1,TGTGCTAGTGGTTTGCATCCGGGACAGGGCGAGTTCTTC,CASGLHPGQGEFF
TRBV5-1,-,-,TRBJ2-7,TGCGCCAGCAGCGCAGGCAGGAGCTCCTACGAGCAGTACTTC,CASSAGRSSYEQYF
TRBV29-1,-,TRBD1,TRBJ2-7,TGCAGCGTTGGCCTTGGAACGGGGACAGGGACCTACGAGCAGTACTTC,CSVGLGTGTGTYEQYF
TRBV6-4,few,TRBD2,TRBJ2-1,TGTGCCAGCAGAGCGGGACTAGGATTTGGAGAGCAGTTCTTC,CASRAGLGFGEQFF
TRBV20-1,few,-,TRBJ1-2,TGCAGTGCTACGGGGCTTGGCTACACCTTC,CSATGLGYTF
TRBV7-9,-,-,TRBJ1-2,TGTGCCAGCAGCCAAAAAGGGGTTGGCTACACCTTC,CASSQKGVGYTF
TRBV4-2,-,TRBD1,TRBJ1-1,TGTGCCAGCACCATAGACAGGGACACTGAAGCTTTCTTT,CASTIDRDTEAFF
TRBV27,-,-,TRBJ1-3,TGTGCCAGCGGCAGCCCTGGAAACACCATATATTTT,CASGSPGNTIYF
TRBV28,-,TRBD1,TRBJ1-2,TGTGCCAGCAGTCCGGGACAGCAGGACTATGGCTACACCTTC,CASSPGQQDYGYTF
TRBV28,-,-,TRBJ2-3,TGTGCCAGCAGTTTAGGCGGGATACGCACAGATACGCAGTATTTT,CASSLGGIRTDTQYF
TRBV2,once,-,TRBJ1-5,TGTGCCAGCAGGGACCGCCGGGACTTAAGCAATCAGCCCCAGCATTTT,CASRDRRDLSNQPQHF
TRBV6-1,few,-,TRBJ2-7,TGTGCCAGCAGTCATCGAGGGACCTACGAGCAGTACTTC,CASSHRGTYEQYF
TRBV11-3,few,-,TRBJ2-5,TGTGCCAGCAGCTTAGATCCTCTCGACAGAGCGGGGACCCAGTACTTC,CASSLDPLDRAGTQYF